Listed below are T cell receptor beta chains from one sample, sequenced in a study of CD8 T cells in ankylosing spondylitis. TCRdb reprocessed the 5' RACE reads via MiXCR and lists one record per CDR3 protein. In the table there are about 440,000 distinct CDR3 sequences, 15% to 20% of which are singletons. Specimen: blood, either unsorted or a sorted T cell fraction (not recorded which). The source of these receptors is a male donor with ankylosing spondylitis. The CDR3 runs from the conserved cysteine through the conserved F or W. Each record gives: clone size, J gene, D gene, V gene, CDR3 protein, CDR3 DNA. D genes are given only for firm matches. A row's size may be missing; if present it is once, few, many or a size class.

few TRBJ2-2 NA TRBV27 CASSLAVYTGELFF TGTGCCAGCAGTTTGGCGGTTTACACCGGGGAGCTGTTTTTT
few TRBJ2-3 NA TRBV7-2 CASSLQTPSTDTQYF TGTGCCAGCAGCCTACAAACTCCCAGCACAGATACGCAGTATTTT
NA TRBJ1-2 NA TRBV19 CASSTDGFYGYTF TGTGCCAGTAGTACGGACGGATTCTATGGCTACACCTTC
few TRBJ2-7 NA TRBV7-2 CASSLMQGSYEQYF TGTGCCAGCAGCTTAATGCAGGGGTCCTACGAGCAGTACTTC
NA TRBJ2-7 TRBD2 TRBV2 CASSVGTSGNYEQYF TGTGCCAGCAGTGTCGGGACTAGCGGAAACTACGAGCAGTACTTC
few TRBJ2-7 NA TRBV15 CATSDPLRDRRGEQYF TGTGCCACCAGCGACCCCCTTAGAGACAGGAGAGGCGAGCAGTACTTC
NA TRBJ2-7 TRBD2 TRBV7-9 CASSPPGLEAREQYF TGTGCCAGCAGCCCACCGGGACTAGAGGCTCGAGAGCAGTACTTC
NA TRBJ2-1 NA TRBV3-1 CASSQQVNEQFF TGTGCCAGCAGCCAACAGGTAAATGAGCAGTTCTTC
few TRBJ1-1 NA TRBV27 CASSRISGQEAFF TGTGCCAGCAGTAGGATCAGCGGACAGGAAGCTTTCTTT
NA TRBJ1-5 NA TRBV6-2/TRBV6-3 CASNGLDVNQPQHF TGTGCCAGCAACGGACTGGATGTAAATCAGCCCCAGCATTTT
NA TRBJ2-7 NA TRBV5-5 CASSYRYEQYF TGTGCCAGCAGCTATCGGTACGAGCAGTACTTC
few TRBJ2-3 TRBD2 TRBV29-1 CSVGRLAGAVSTDTQYF TGCAGCGTTGGTCGGCTAGCGGGGGCCGTTAGCACAGATACGCAGTATTTT
few TRBJ2-1 TRBD2 TRBV30 CAWSPGRLAGVSNEQFF TGTGCCTGGAGTCCCGGCCGACTAGCGGGAGTGTCCAATGAGCAGTTCTTC
NA TRBJ2-3 NA TRBV10-3 CAISESGRTDTQYF TGTGCCATCAGTGAGTCGGGACGCACAGATACGCAGTATTTT
few TRBJ1-2 TRBD1 TRBV20-1 CSARWLDRVLGLGYTF TGCAGTGCTAGGTGGTTGGACAGGGTACTTGGTCTGGGCTACACCTTC
few TRBJ2-2 NA TRBV9 CASSVGPRLTGELFF TGTGCCAGCAGCGTAGGGCCCCGTCTTACCGGGGAGCTGTTTTTT
few TRBJ1-1 NA TRBV7-9 CASSHLGGTEAFF TGTGCCAGCAGCCATCTCGGGGGGACTGAAGCTTTCTTT
few TRBJ1-3 NA TRBV12-3/TRBV12-4 CASSLEGGGNTIYF TGTGCCAGCAGTTTAGAGGGCGGAGGAAACACCATATATTTT
NA TRBJ1-3 NA TRBV6-1 CASSARQGISGNTIYF TGTGCCAGCAGTGCAAGGCAGGGGATCTCTGGAAACACCATATATTTT
NA TRBJ2-7 NA TRBV6-1 CASSALQGGVYEQYF TGTGCCAGCAGTGCATTACAGGGGGGGGTCTACGAGCAGTACTTC
NA TRBJ2-2 NA TRBV6-1 CASSPGRAGTGELFF TGTGCCAGTTCGCCGGGTAGGGCGGGCACCGGGGAGCTGTTTTTT
NA TRBJ2-4 NA TRBV20-1 CSVLQGANIQYF TGCAGTGTCTTACAGGGTGCGAACATTCAGTACTTC
few TRBJ2-3 NA TRBV19 CASSMSGFTDTQYF TGTGCCAGTAGTATGAGCGGCTTCACAGATACGCAGTATTTT
NA TRBJ1-1 NA TRBV15 CATTKEALNTEAFF TGTGCCACCACCAAGGAGGCCTTGAACACTGAAGCTTTCTTT
NA TRBJ1-2 NA TRBV7-9 CASSPSGDSLYGYTF TGTGCCAGCAGCCCCTCTGGAGACAGTCTCTATGGCTACACCTTC
few TRBJ2-1 TRBD2 TRBV9 CASSAGLAPYNEQFF TGTGCCAGCAGCGCGGGACTAGCGCCCTACAATGAGCAGTTCTTC
NA TRBJ1-5 NA TRBV2 CASSEGGAGNQPQHF TGTGCCAGCAGTGAAGGAGGGGCCGGGAATCAGCCCCAGCATTTT
NA TRBJ1-5 NA TRBV19 CASSDRYDRNQPQHF TGTGCCAGTAGTGATCGGTACGACAGAAATCAGCCCCAGCATTTT
many TRBJ1-2 NA TRBV6-2/TRBV6-3 CASRQGGYTF TGTGCCAGCAGACAGGGTGGCTACACCTTC
few TRBJ2-1 NA TRBV28 CASSLNRVRSYNEQFF TGTGCCAGCAGTTTAAACAGGGTCCGCTCCTACAATGAGCAGTTCTTC
few TRBJ1-5 NA TRBV6-1 CASSIGRSNQPQHF TGTGCCAGCAGTATCGGGAGAAGCAATCAGCCCCAGCATTTT
NA TRBJ2-1 NA TRBV9 CASSVELYNEQFF TGTGCCAGCAGCGTAGAGCTGTACAATGAGCAGTTCTTC
few TRBJ1-6 NA TRBV5-1 CASSEAREKVPLHF TGCGCCAGCAGCGAGGCAAGGGAAAAGGTACCCCTCCACTTT
NA TRBJ1-1 NA TRBV7-6 CASSLRSSGIGSTEAFF TGTGCCAGCAGCTTACGATCTAGTGGGATCGGGAGTACTGAAGCTTTCTTT